The rows below give T cell receptor beta chains drawn from one sample of a study of blood T cell repertoires in COVID-19. Libraries were prepared by immunoSEQ multiplex PCR; TCRdb keeps only in-frame clonotypes and omits some of them. The sample holds hundreds of thousands of clones, roughly 90% seen once. Sequences were obtained from PBMCs or T cells enriched from blood (not recorded which). The receptors derive from a man aged 60 to 75 who had recovered from COVID-19. CDR3s include the opening cysteine and the closing phenylalanine or tryptophan. Each record gives: clone size, J gene, V gene, D gene, CDR3 protein, CDR3 DNA. D genes are given only for firm matches. Clone size appears in some rows only: once, few, many, or a class for an expanded clone.

>NA|TRBJ1-3|TRBV4-1|NA
CASSQRGGPFSGNTIYF
TGCGCCAGCAGCCAACGGGGGGGACCCTTCTCTGGAAACACCATATATTTT
>NA|TRBJ2-5|TRBV5-6|TRBD2
CASSPGGHPGTQYF
TGTGCCAGCAGCCCGGGGGGTCACCCGGGGACCCAGTACTTC
>NA|TRBJ2-7|TRBV12-3/TRBV12-4|NA
CASSLDLFSEQYF
TGTGCCAGCAGTTTAGATCTTTTTAGCGAGCAGTACTTC
>NA|TRBJ2-3|TRBV7-9|NA
CASSKGVGGTDTQYF
TGTGCCAGCAGCAAGGGCGTAGGGGGTACAGATACGCAGTATTTT
>NA|TRBJ1-1|TRBV29-1|NA
CSVSRSRNTEAFF
TGCAGCGTTTCGAGAAGCCGGAACACTGAAGCTTTCTTT
>NA|TRBJ2-7|TRBV25-1|NA
CASSLGYEQYF
TGTGCCAGCAGTCTAGGTTACGAGCAGTACTTC
>NA|TRBJ1-5|TRBV5-1|NA
CASSLGTNSNQPQHF
TGCGCCAGCAGCTTGGGAACTAATAGCAATCAGCCCCAGCATTTT
>NA|TRBJ2-7|TRBV7-9|TRBD2
CASRLAGGVEQYF
TGTGCCAGCCGACTAGCGGGGGGAGTCGAGCAGTACTTC
>NA|TRBJ2-3|TRBV6-5|TRBD2
CASSSTGLAGLGQYF
TGTGCCAGCAGTTCCACGGGACTAGCGGGCCTGGGGCAGTATTTT
>once|TRBJ1-3|TRBV11-3|NA
CASSPRGALYTIYF
TGTGCCAGCAGCCCCCGGGGGGCATTGTACACCATATATTTT
>NA|TRBJ2-1|TRBV9|TRBD1
CASSSRPGTGVRIGYNEQFF
TGTGCCAGCAGCTCGAGACCGGGAACAGGGGTTCGTATAGGTTACAATGAGCAGTTCTTC
>NA|TRBJ1-5|TRBV27|NA
CASSPNYAQPQHF
TGTGCCAGCAGCCCTAATTATGCTCAGCCCCAGCATTTT
>NA|TRBJ1-4|TRBV5-1|TRBD1
CASRGQPNEKLFF
TGCGCCAGTCGGGGACAGCCTAATGAAAAACTGTTTTTT
>NA|TRBJ2-1|TRBV4-2|TRBD2
CASSQDSGRGGNEQFF
TGTGCCAGCAGCCAAGATAGCGGGAGGGGGGGAAATGAGCAGTTCTTC
>NA|TRBJ2-7|TRBV27|NA
CASSSGSPPYEQYF
TGTGCCAGCAGTTCCGGGTCCCCTCCCTACGAGCAGTACTTC
>once|TRBJ1-1|TRBV19|TRBD1
CASSPQGMNTEAFF
TGTGCCAGTAGCCCACAGGGGATGAACACTGAAGCTTTCTTT
>NA|TRBJ1-2|TRBV6-1|NA
CASSEAASAYGYTF
TGTGCCAGCAGTGAAGCGGCAAGCGCCTATGGCTACACCTTC
>NA|TRBJ2-7|TRBV5-1|TRBD2
CASSTSTSVPYEQYF
TGCGCCAGCAGCACCTCCACTAGCGTGCCCTACGAGCAGTACTTC
>NA|TRBJ2-7|TRBV7-2|NA
CASSDKGSARSYEQYF
TGTGCCAGCAGTGACAAGGGGTCGGCTCGCTCCTACGAGCAGTACTTC
>NA|TRBJ2-7|TRBV30|NA
CAWSTHTQTGLTYEQYF
TGTGCCTGGAGTACCCACACCCAGACAGGATTAACCTACGAGCAGTACTTC
>NA|TRBJ2-2|TRBV9|TRBD1
CASSPEDGTGNPGELFF
TGTGCCAGCAGCCCAGAGGATGGGACAGGGAACCCCGGGGAGCTGTTTTTT
>NA|TRBJ2-3|TRBV5-4|NA
CASSPPGEGDSTDTQYF
TGTGCCAGCAGCCCTCCTGGCGAGGGAGATAGCACAGATACGCAGTATTTT
>once|TRBJ1-1|TRBV19|TRBD1
CASLPGQRILTEAFF
TGTGCCAGCCTTCCGGGACAGAGGATTTTGACTGAAGCTTTCTTT
>NA|TRBJ2-1|TRBV19|TRBD2
CASSLRNLAGGYNEQFF
TGTGCCAGTAGCCTACGAAACCTAGCGGGAGGGTACAATGAGCAGTTCTTC
>NA|TRBJ2-7|TRBV6-1|TRBD1
CASSDLGQANSYEQYF
TGTGCCAGCAGTGATCTGGGACAGGCCAACTCCTACGAGCAGTACTTC
>NA|TRBJ2-2|TRBV9|TRBD2
CASSESGRDTGELFF
TGTGCCAGCAGCGAAAGCGGGAGGGACACCGGGGAGCTGTTTTTT
>NA|TRBJ1-6|TRBV2|NA
CASSVRFGHSNSPLHF
TGTGCCAGCAGTGTGCGCTTTGGACATAGTAATTCACCCCTCCACTTT
>once|TRBJ1-3|TRBV3-1/TRBV3-2|NA
CASSQAFGTPGNTIYF
TGTGCCAGCAGCCAAGCTTTCGGGACACCTGGAAACACCATATATTTT
>NA|TRBJ2-1|TRBV7-9|TRBD2
CASSTSGGLYNEQFF
TGTGCCAGCAGCACGAGCGGGGGGCTCTACAATGAGCAGTTCTTC
>NA|TRBJ2-6|TRBV19|TRBD1
CASSIRGSGANVLTF
TGTGCCAGTAGTATCAGGGGGTCGGGGGCCAACGTCCTGACTTTC
>NA|TRBJ2-3|TRBV5-1|NA
CASSLGQFSDTQYF
TGCGCCAGCAGCTTGGGACAGTTCTCAGATACGCAGTATTTT
>NA|TRBJ1-1|TRBV30|TRBD1
CAWIPQGEGPTEAFF
TGTGCCTGGATCCCACAGGGGGAAGGTCCCACTGAAGCTTTCTTT
>NA|TRBJ2-6|TRBV5-6|NA
CASSFRVSGANVLTF
TGTGCCAGCAGCTTCAGGGTGTCTGGGGCCAACGTCCTGACTTTC
>NA|TRBJ2-7|TRBV6-5|TRBD1
CASSYSYRGSYEQYF
TGTGCCAGCAGTTATTCATACAGGGGCTCCTACGAGCAGTACTTC
>NA|TRBJ1-1|TRBV30|TRBD1
CAWSMWGQGAVNTEAFF
TGTGCCTGGAGTATGTGGGGACAGGGGGCGGTGAACACTGAAGCTTTCTTT
>NA|TRBJ1-1|TRBV18|TRBD1
CASSLGTGWTEAFF
TGTGCCAGCTCCCTCGGGACAGGGTGGACTGAAGCTTTCTTT
>NA|TRBJ2-2|TRBV5-1|NA
CASSLEGDTGELFF
TGCGCCAGCAGCTTGGAGGGGGACACCGGGGAGCTGTTTTTT
>NA|TRBJ2-5|TRBV19|TRBD1
CASQTTGGRETQYF
TGTGCCAGCCAGACCACAGGGGGCAGGGAGACCCAGTACTTC
>NA|TRBJ2-3|TRBV28|NA
CASSRGRPLF
TGTGCCAGCAGCCGCGGCCGCCCCCTTTTT
>NA|TRBJ2-2|TRBV7-6|TRBD1
CASSLEGTGHTGELFF
TGTGCCAGCAGCTTAGAAGGGACAGGGCACACCGGGGAGCTGTTTTTT
>NA|TRBJ2-4|TRBV30|TRBD2
CAWTNSGVRLAKNIQYF
TGTGCCTGGACTAACAGCGGGGTACGACTAGCCAAAAACATTCAGTACTTC
>NA|TRBJ2-2|TRBV27|TRBD1
CASSTYGQGRTGELFF
TGTGCCAGCAGTACATACGGACAGGGTCGGACCGGGGAGCTGTTTTTT
>NA|TRBJ2-4|TRBV28|NA
CASRTPRGKNIQYF
TGTGCCAGCAGAACACCGCGGGGCAAAAACATTCAGTACTTC
>few|TRBJ1-3|TRBV12-5|NA
CASGQTSGNTIYF
TGTGCTAGTGGTCAGACATCTGGAAACACCATATATTTT
>NA|TRBJ2-1|TRBV27|TRBD2
CASSLRVSWEGRLNEQFF
TGTGCCAGCAGTTTACGCGTAAGCTGGGAGGGCCGATTGAATGAGCAGTTCTTC
>few|TRBJ2-2|TRBV5-1|NA
CASRLTADWNTGELFF
TGCGCCAGCAGATTGACGGCGGATTGGAACACCGGGGAGCTGTTTTTT
>NA|TRBJ2-1|TRBV19|NA
CASSPGLGSGNEQFF
TGTGCCAGTAGTCCGGGACTCGGATCGGGCAATGAGCAGTTCTTC
>NA|TRBJ2-3|TRBV15|NA
CATSRVGSGVGDTQYF
TGTGCCACCAGCAGAGTCGGGAGTGGAGTTGGAGATACGCAGTATTTT
>few|TRBJ2-3|TRBV29-1|TRBD1
CSALGGQGLDTQYF
TGCAGCGCCTTGGGGGGACAGGGGTTAGATACGCAGTATTTT
>NA|TRBJ1-2|TRBV9|TRBD1
CASSGTGLNYGYTF
TGTGCCAGCAGCGGGACAGGCCTTAACTATGGCTACACCTTC
>many|TRBJ1-2|TRBV11-2|TRBD1
CASSPYAGTGHGYTF
TGTGCCAGCAGCCCGTACGCCGGGACAGGACATGGCTACACCTTC
>NA|TRBJ2-5|TRBV11-3|TRBD1
CASSYGQGAGETQYF
TGTGCCAGCAGCTACGGACAGGGGGCAGGAGAGACCCAGTACTTC
>few|TRBJ1-2|TRBV9|TRBD1
CASSVGTGAFYGYTF
TGTGCCAGCAGCGTAGGGACAGGGGCCTTCTATGGCTACACCTTC
>NA|TRBJ2-6|TRBV28|TRBD1
CASSFQGARGANVLTF
TGTGCCAGCAGTTTCCAGGGGGCGCGGGGGGCCAACGTCCTGACTTTC
>few|TRBJ2-7|TRBV4-2|NA
CASSQDLPGFEQYF
TGTGCCAGCAGCCAAGACCTGCCAGGGTTCGAGCAGTACTTC